Described below is a single TCR beta chain sequence and its context. The data are from a study of blood T cells in healthy people across ages. With a J-beta primer mix and a sample-barcoded 5' primer, a second PCR ran 7 to 11 cycles. TCRdb recomputed calls from the 5' RACE reads with MiXCR, one row per CDR3 protein. The sample consists of about 1,000,000 distinct CDR3 sequences, 40% to 55% of them appearing once. The germline CDR1 and CDR2 sequences are SGHKS and YYEKEE (reference sequence). This CDR3 contains 13 residues. Trimming took 7 bases from V and 2 from J, leaving 12 bases between them. The rearrangement joins TRBV5-5 to TRBJ2-5; TRBD2 might be the D (6 bases). Source material: blood. The source of this sequence is a woman aged 55-70 years in good health. The CDR3 nucleotides are TGTGCCAGCTCCAATAGCGGACAAGAGACCCAGTACTTC. This translates into CASSNSGQETQYF.